The table lists the clone carrying this T cell receptor beta chain with a count of one. Its specificity is unknown. Using immunoSEQ multiplex PCR, the repertoire was profiled, and TCRdb retains in-frame clones only, with some absent. The table includes approximately 120,000 clones, approximately 90% detected once. The source of the sample is a study of T cell responses to AZD1222 COVID-19 vaccine. Findings of the study overall: Clonal diversity may have been underestimated in mostly white British donors.

CDR3 length: 15 amino acids. Per the germline V gene, CDR1 is SGHTA and CDR2 is FQGNSA. V trimming: 5 bases; J trimming: 4 bases; junction bases outside the gene matches: 10. The TCR comes from an adult in good health. The input for sequencing was peripheral blood, taken on day 0 of AZD1222 vaccination. The rearrangement links TRBV7-2 to TRBJ1-1; 7 nucleotides line up with TRBD1. This CDR3 reads CASSTRTGGATEAFF. The CDR3 coding sequence is TGTGCCAGCAGCACCAGGACAGGAGGGGCCACTGAAGCTTTCTTT.